The rows below give T cell receptor beta chains drawn from one sample of a study of monozygotic twins with inflammatory bowel disease. TCRdb reworked the 5' RACE reads into one entry per CDR3 protein, no DNA. The sample has around 400,000 distinct CDR3 sequences. Sequenced: blood. All receptors derive from a human donor with ulcerative colitis or Crohn's disease, or a healthy co-twin of an affected twin (not recorded which). Both conserved end residues are part of each CDR3.

V gene	J gene	CDR3 protein
TRBV5-6	TRBJ2-7	CASSSARELPSYEQYF
TRBV11-2	TRBJ2-2	CASSLGAKGGTGELFF
TRBV20-1	TRBJ2-5	CSASLHPRASGVQETQYF
TRBV29-1	TRBJ1-1	CSVGVEQFSAAFF
TRBV24-1	TRBJ2-1	CATSEESAGVVSNEQFF
TRBV3-1	TRBJ2-1	CASSQALPASLNEQFF
TRBV20-1	TRBJ2-7	CSAYPGQGIYEQYF
TRBV15	TRBJ2-2	CATSRSGDRGHGGELFF
TRBV4-2	TRBJ1-1	CASSQDQGYTEAFF
TRBV19	TRBJ2-2	CASSISGIYTGELFF
TRBV7-2	TRBJ2-5	CASSRPSAVETQYF
TRBV7-2	TRBJ2-5	CASSERTVRETQYF
TRBV3-1	TRBJ2-7	CASSLGTVRYEQYF
TRBV4-2	TRBJ2-1	CASSLDWGEQFF
TRBV7-8	TRBJ1-2	CASSLRPPLGQGGGYTF
TRBV5-1	TRBJ2-7	CASSLGDRGISGEQYF
TRBV11-2	TRBJ2-7	CASSRIGTSGRSSYEQYF
TRBV29-1	TRBJ2-2	CSVIGGAGELFF
TRBV20-1	TRBJ1-5	CSARDYQRGTGNQPQHF
TRBV2	TRBJ2-7	CASSVGVYTCQYF
TRBV4-1	TRBJ2-5	CASSQAPNQETQYF
TRBV6-5	TRBJ1-4	CASSYRPPGPSTNEKLFF
TRBV7-2	TRBJ2-5	CASSLELAGGSETQYF
TRBV18	TRBJ2-7	CASSPPGTGAGSEQYF
TRBV2	TRBJ2-1	CASSVIADNEQFF
TRBV4-1	TRBJ2-6	CASSQLDEGHGANVLTF
TRBV11-1	TRBJ1-6	CASSLAPGTSSYNSPLHF
TRBV7-9	TRBJ2-4	CASSLGEKLAKNIQYF
TRBV12-3/TRBV12-4	TRBJ1-5	CASSRTGLHQPQHF
TRBV14	TRBJ1-4	CASSQDAGWRGKLFF
TRBV5-1	TRBJ2-7	CASSLGGQGISYEQYF
TRBV30	TRBJ2-7	CAWRTDGVEQYF
TRBV2	TRBJ1-1	CASNGGPNTEAFF
TRBV27	TRBJ1-5	CASTHGELAGNQPQHF
TRBV5-8	TRBJ2-7	CASSNGLALHEQYF
TRBV20-1	TRBJ2-7	CSAPHRDRLYEQYF
TRBV12-3/TRBV12-4	TRBJ2-7	CASTVSGGSSYEQYF
TRBV19	TRBJ1-5	CASSIGPGNQPQHF
TRBV7-2	TRBJ2-7	CASSQDRPRPVSYEQYF
TRBV6-5	TRBJ2-5	CASSYLGSQETQYF
TRBV7-2	TRBJ2-7	CASSLYQGGYEQYF
TRBV6-5	TRBJ1-2	CASSYGRGVNYGYTF
TRBV5-1	TRBJ2-3	CASSLAGTSETQYF
TRBV7-3	TRBJ2-3	CASSLYRLDTQYF
TRBV30	TRBJ1-5	CAWSPFGNQPQHF
TRBV5-1	TRBJ2-3	CASSLGVTSGGSDTQYF
TRBV7-9	TRBJ2-7	CASSLEGRTQYF
TRBV7-9	TRBJ2-1	CASSLILNSYNEQFF
TRBV20-1	TRBJ2-2	CSAPTGAVHTGELFF
TRBV9	TRBJ1-2	CASSVAGRPGYTF
TRBV4-3	TRBJ2-6	CASSQTDRANVLTF
TRBV7-9	TRBJ2-5	CASSSGTGEQETQYF
TRBV5-4	TRBJ2-2	CASSRGGDTGELFF
TRBV7-2	TRBJ2-7	CASSLSQDSLGYEQYF
TRBV5-1	TRBJ2-3	CASSFTTHTDTQYF